This TCR beta chain comes out of a study of neoadjuvant nivolumab and ipilimumab in lung cancer. Findings and caveats of the study: Resected tumors had greater TCR richness and clonality than uninvolved lung. TCR receptors were sequenced in few samples.

Worth noting for this clone: The antigen is undetermined.

Germline V gene data show CDR1 as SEHNR and CDR2 as FQNEAQ (reference sequence). The V and J ends lost 1 base and 6 bases respectively, with 13 bases between them. The CDR3 is 15 amino acids. Here immunoSEQ multiplex PCR was the method, and the copy in TCRdb shows in-frame clones only, minus some. The data contain 30,000 or so clones, about nine tenths of them singletons. This chain joins TRBV7-9 and TRBJ1-5; D remains ambiguous. The TCR sequence derives from an adult with non-small cell lung cancer. This specimen consisted of peripheral blood, obtained after neoadjuvant nivolumab, alone or with ipilimumab, at or shortly before surgery. The CDR3 region is CASSLESAVGQPQHF. CDR3 sequence (DNA): TGTGCCAGCAGCTTAGAGAGTGCGGTGGGTCAGCCCCAGCATTTT.